This T cell receptor beta chain was recorded in a study of T-cell memory formation after mild COVID-19. From germline, CDR1 is LGHNA and CDR2 YNFKEQ. The CDR3 is 17 residues long. V was trimmed by 5 bases and J by 3 bases, leaving 20 bases between them. Study-wide points: Pre-infection memory harbored some responding clones, suggesting cross-reactive memory joined. CD4+ clones that contracted lay mainly in CM and EM; CD8+ ones lay in EMRA. Confirmation of SARS-CoV-2 specificity was lacking for second-wave clones peaking day 37.

Note on this clonotype: Antigen unknown.

Using constant-segment primers, 5'RACE produced TCR alpha and TCR beta cDNA libraries carrying sample barcodes and UMIs. One entry per CDR3 protein, called by TCRdb with MiXCR from the 5' RACE reads. Altogether around 450,000 distinct CDR3 sequences are present, around 18% being singletons, with the ten largest covering 7.5% to 9.5%. The chain employs TRBV4-2 and TRBJ2-1; possible D gene TRBD2, 6 bases. The source is an adult woman who had mild COVID-19 (a few samples of this study predate the infection). Cell type and time point are not known. Sequencing input: PBMCs or a T cell subset sorted from them (not recorded which). CDR3 sequence (DNA): TGTGCCAGCAGCTCCTACGAAGGGGAGGTAGGCTACAATGAGCAGTTCTTC. Protein sequence: CASSSYEGEVGYNEQFF.